This T cell receptor beta chain came from a study of PD-1 blockade in classical Hodgkin lymphoma (dated by TCRdb to about 2020). Broadly, across the study: Nivolumab dosing was 3 mg/kg intravenously every 2 weeks, continuing until either disease progression or unacceptable toxicity. To define a peripheral blood immune signature of response to PD-1 blockade in classical Hodgkin lymphoma, the study combined TCR beta sequencing with CyTOF.

Notes on this clone: The antigen this receptor binds is unknown. No much larger clone exists at a distance of one base, and base qualities are not known. Other DNA sequences in the sample encode the same CDR3.

Overall study results and their limits: Lower diversity was observed in patients in whom nivolumab was started less than 1 year after ASCT, and these patients were excluded from later analyses so that confounding by immune reconstitution would be avoided. Baseline diversity similar to that of newly diagnosed patients was observed in trial patients achieving complete response, whereas significantly lower diversity was observed in partial responders and progressors. Newly diagnosed patients were reported to have lower baseline TCR diversity than healthy donors, and relapsed/refractory patients were reported to have lower baseline TCR diversity still. By C4D1, a significant rise was seen in CD4+ TCR diversity but not in CD8+ TCR diversity (p=0.0027 vs p=0.16), and the rise was most apparent among complete responders (p=0.02). Only a single clinical trial cohort was studied, and what caused the repertoire differences, possibly disease activity or prior therapy, remained undefined.

The Qiagen DNeasy kit was used to extract genomic DNA both from unsorted PBMCs and from the negatively selected CD4+ and CD8+ fractions. Using primers that anneal to V and J segments, immunoSEQ multiplex PCR amplified the TCR beta CDR3 regions. A synthetic immune receptor repertoire was used to minimize amplification bias, and remaining bias was computationally removed after sequencing. Per the authors' processing: Custom Python scripts were used to quantify repertoire diversity as the Shannon entropy index. The unsorted, CD4+ and CD8+ repertoires were each analyzed separately, with the exception of combined analyses, where CD4+ and CD8+ sequences were merged in silico. A clone was considered expanded if an increase in frequency of at least 2-fold after treatment relative to C1D1 was found, and a pseudocount of 0.5 was applied to clones undetected at baseline. Singleton clones were defined as clones with 0 or 1 copy at C1D1, and non-singleton clones were defined as clones with 2 or more copies. Clones expanded in unsorted samples were labelled as CD4+, CD8+ or unknown by matching protein sequences in sorted samples from the same patient. Wilcoxon tests were applied to paired samples to test diversity changes from C1D1 to C4D1. TCRdb took this table from immuneACCESS and kept in-frame rearrangements with V and J called. Such tables lack part of the clones; where checked against another copy, unresolved V genes explain under half of the gap, and the rest is unexplained. V and J calls and clone size follow that table, whereas D and trimming were derived from the DNA. This sample gives tens of thousands of clones in total; more than 80% of them show up just once. In total, the top ten clones hold 13% of the sample.

Sample time point, as interpreted from the label and publication: cycle 4 day 1 (C4D1), after five to seven weeks of nivolumab. Every trial patient had relapsed following autologous stem cell transplantation, and prior brentuximab vedotin exposure was what differed among cohorts A, B and C. The trial cohort was composed of under 70 patients with relapsed/refractory classical Hodgkin lymphoma, for whom complete response, partial response or progressive disease was recorded as best overall response. In the multi-cohort phase II CheckMate 205 trial, trial patients received single-agent nivolumab. An independent review committee assessed best overall response by applying the 2007 International Working Group response criteria. Trial PBMCs were obtained immediately prior to nivolumab initiation (C1D1) and on therapy at cycle 2 day 1 and cycle 4 day 1. Peripheral blood was collected in 8 mL Vacutainer Cell Preparation Tubes, from which PBMCs were isolated by centrifugation and then cryopreserved.

Its CDR3 holds 17 amino acids, cysteine through phenylalanine. Only CDR3 DNA remains: 51 bases, in frame from the first base. In the germline V gene (reference sequence), CDR1 corresponds to SEHNR and CDR2 to FQNEAQ. Relative to germline, V is missing 5 bases and J is missing 0 bases, with 4 bases of the junction outside any gene match. Material: peripheral blood mononuclear cells (PBMCs), obtained before the fourth cycle of nivolumab. Recombination connected TRBV7-9 to TRBJ2-2; TRBD2 matches 12 bases in the middle. This receptor was taken from a human donor with classical Hodgkin lymphoma. The DNA sequence is given as TGTGCCAGCAGCCTGGGACTAGCGGGTGCGAACACCGGGGAGCTGTTTTTT. This codes for CASSLGLAGANTGELFF.